This record looks at one T cell receptor (beta chain) sequence and its context. Its binding antigen is unknown. The sample holds no much larger clone one base away, and base qualities are not on file. Including the terminal cysteine and phenylalanine, the CDR3 comprises 16 residues. The CDR3 DNA has 48 bases and is translated from base 1. Trimming leaves V shorter by 3 bases and J shorter by 4 bases, with the junction holding 6 bases beyond the gene matches. CDR1 KGHDR and CDR2 SFDVKD were looked up in the germline V gene. These data originate in a study of blood T cell repertoires in COVID-19 (dated by TCRdb to the early 2020s). For context, the study as a whole: Collaborator samples came from the United States, Italy and Spain and covered acute and convalescent phases of COVID-19. Subjects who had been exposed to COVID-19, were actively infected with it, or had recovered from it provided the deeply sampled blood TCRbeta repertoires that made up the dataset. The material from the prospective study consisted of cDNA or gDNA derived from T cells, B-cell-depleted T cells, or PBMCs. Where available, HLA class I and class II types were taken from metadata supplied by the sample provider and were not determined by assay-based typing. The repertoires were released in a freely available public database intended as a resource for research on the immune response to SARS-CoV-2. Samples came from the ongoing ImmuneRACE study (first 160 participants) plus 1,254 subjects from 6 global collaborators. A de-identified subject ID, COVID-19 status, age in years and sex were almost always included in the sample metadata. Study-wide conclusions, independent of this receptor: The quantity of clinical and demographic metadata differed by source and by participant and was supplied without curation.

Collaborating institutions collected whole blood in K2EDTA tubes following their own protocols. For TCRbeta analysis, collaborators shipped samples in one of three forms: frozen whole blood, isolated PBMCs, or DNA extracted from either of those sample types. TCRbeta CDR3 regions were amplified from genomic DNA by means of the immunoSEQ Assay, a bias-controlled multiplex PCR. The published analysis was carried out like this. Nucleated cell counts per sample were estimated from amplification of reference gene primers within the assay. Sequence reads were collapsed and filtered to measure the absolute abundance of every unique TCRbeta CDR3 rearrangement. For each sample, productive Simpson clonality was calculated as the square root of Simpson's diversity index across productive rearrangements. TCRdb carries this immuneACCESS record with in-frame sequences only. Its versions omit some clonotypes, under half of them owing to an unresolved V gene in the studies checked, with the rest unexplained. That table is the source of V, J and clone size, and D and trimming were worked out from the DNA. Within this sample are under 350,000 clones, with 85% to 90% of them counted one time only. About 4.2% of the sample lies in the top ten.

The receptor was derived from a middle-aged man with acute or convalescent COVID-19. Sequencing was done on a sample of peripheral blood. This sequence uses TRBV24-1 and TRBJ2-2, with 8 bases in between that match TRBD2. The encoded CDR3 is CATSDPGGEGTGELFF. The nucleotide sequence is TGTGCCACCAGTGATCCCGGGGGGGAAGGCACCGGGGAGCTGTTTTTT.